Reported below is one TCR beta chain. This record comes from a study of blood T cell repertoires in COVID-19. Overall study context: Acute-phase and convalescent COVID-19 samples originated in the United States, Italy and Spain. Sources were T cells, B-cell-depleted T cells, or PBMCs; the material itself was cDNA or gDNA.

The junction had 4 bases not matched to a gene; V was cut back by 8 bases and J by 4 bases. Germline V gives CDR1 MDHEN, CDR2 SYDVKM. The CDR3 has 12 amino acids. Per the original methods: The authors estimated nucleated cell counts from reference gene primer amplification. TCRdb's copy holds only in-frame clones and misses some; the assay was immunoSEQ multiplex PCR. That table gives V, J and clone size, and the DNA gave D and trimming. The profile shows about 180,000 clones, about nine tenths of them singletons. The receptor comes from a woman aged 25 to 45 with acute or convalescent COVID-19. The chain couples TRBV28 to TRBJ2-7; 8 bases agree with TRBD2. The sample consisted of peripheral blood. The DNA for the CDR3 is TGTGCCAGCGGGACTAGTGGGTACGAGCAGTACTTC. Its translation is CASGTSGYEQYF.